One and the same sample provided the 9 T cell receptor beta chains below, sequenced in a study of CXCR3-negative and CXCR3-positive naive CD8 T cells (dated by TCRdb to 2018 to 2020). The listed sequencing device is NextSeq 550. The Human TCR Profiling Kit (MiLaboratory) was used to make UMI-labeled 5' RACE TRB cDNA libraries. The reads underwent TCRdb reprocessing, giving one record for each CDR3 protein sequence and no DNA. In this sample's table one finds some 140,000 distinct CDR3 sequences. The ten largest clones take up less than 0.55% of the sample. Points the paper makes about the study in general: TRB CDR3s from CXCR3-positive naive cells showed higher hydrophobicity (lower Kidera factor 4), lower energy, and higher strength and volume indices than CXCR3-negative naive cells.

These receptors have no known antigen. Sequencing was carried out using naive CXCR3+ CD8+ T cells from blood. The sample's cell subset or site label is to be understood as: CD45RO-CCR7+CD27+CD95- naive CD8+ T cells expressing CXCR3 (TNR3+). These TCRs come from a human donor in good health. Some clones in this sample may be carry-over from other donors' samples.

This CDR3 is CASSFTVGNEQFF. The chain employs TRBV19 and TRBJ2-1. CDR3 length: 13 amino acids. The germline gives CDR1 LNHDA, CDR2 SQIVND (reference sequence). Using reference TRBV19 and TRBJ2-1 for the parts outside the CDR3, the full variable domain is DGGITQSPKYLFRKEGQNVTLSCEQNLNHDAMYWYRQDPGQGLRLIYYSQIVNDFQKGDIAEGYSVSREKKESFPLTVTSAQKNPTAFYLCASSFTVGNEQFFGPGTRLTVL.

V and J are TRBV4-3 and TRBJ1-4; there is no DNA to check the TCRdb D call of TRBD1. Per the germline V gene, CDR1 is LGHNA and CDR2 is YSLEER. The CDR3 is 16 amino acids. The CDR3 region is CASSQDVGGGVEKLFF.

CDR3 loop: CASSSRDRGYNEQFF. This chain links TRBV7-9 with TRBJ2-1; no DNA is available, so the TRBD1 call from TCRdb remains unchecked. CDR3 length: 15 amino acids. The V gene's germline CDR1 is SEHNR and CDR2 FQNEAQ (reference sequence).

This chain links TRBV5-1 with TRBJ2-3. The germline CDR1 and CDR2 sequences are SGHRS and YFSETQ. CDR3 length equals 15 residues. CDR3 sequence: CASSLEPSGTDTQYF.

The V and J genes are TRBV28 and TRBJ2-7; the TCRdb call, TRBD1, lacks DNA for checking. CDR1 and CDR2 from the germline V gene are MDHEN and SYDVKM. The length of the CDR3 is 16 residues. The CDR3 loop is CASRLQGAGVLDEQYF.

The chain couples TRBV28 to TRBJ2-1; TCRdb's D gene call, TRBD2, goes unchecked for lack of DNA. The germline V gene has CDR1 MDHEN and CDR2 SYDVKM. The CDR3 loop spans 14 amino acids. CDR3 amino acids: CASSLLAGYNEQFF.

The chain combines TRBV20-1 with TRBJ2-1. This CDR3 has 14 residues. Germline V lookup: CDR1 DFQATT, CDR2 SNEGSKA (reference sequence). The CDR3 reads CSARELSSYNEQFF.

The CDR3 reads CASSSLGGRTLWDTLYTDTQYF. V gene TRBV6-2 or TRBV6-3 combines with J gene TRBJ2-3; TCRdb designates TRBD1, a call that cannot be tested without DNA. CDR1 MNHEY and CDR2 SVGEGT come from the germline V gene. This CDR3 has 22 residues.

This chain uses TRBV7-6 with TRBJ2-1; TCRdb gives TRBD1 as the D gene, but with no DNA this cannot be confirmed. This CDR3 has 15 amino acids. CDR1 SGHVS and CDR2 FNYEAQ come from the germline V gene. CDR3 in amino acids: CASSLDRQDYNEQFF.